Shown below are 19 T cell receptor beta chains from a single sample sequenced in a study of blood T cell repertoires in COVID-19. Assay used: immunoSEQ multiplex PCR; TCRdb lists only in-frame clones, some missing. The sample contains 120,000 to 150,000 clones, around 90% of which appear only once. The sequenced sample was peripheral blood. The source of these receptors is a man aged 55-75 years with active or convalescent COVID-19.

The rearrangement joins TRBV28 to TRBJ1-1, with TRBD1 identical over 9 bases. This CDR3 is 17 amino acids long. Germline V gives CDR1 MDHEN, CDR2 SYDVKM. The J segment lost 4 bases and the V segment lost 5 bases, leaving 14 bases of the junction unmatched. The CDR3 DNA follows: TGTGCCAGCAGTACCCATAGGACAGGGGTCTTGGGCACTGAAGCTTTCTTT. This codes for CASSTHRTGVLGTEAFF.

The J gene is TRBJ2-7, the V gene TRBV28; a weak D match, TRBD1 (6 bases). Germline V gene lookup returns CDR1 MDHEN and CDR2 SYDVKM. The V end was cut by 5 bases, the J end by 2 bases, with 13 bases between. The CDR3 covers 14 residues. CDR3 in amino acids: CASSPGHLPYEQYF. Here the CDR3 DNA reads TGTGCCAGCAGTCCGGGACACCTCCCCTACGAGCAGTACTTC.

The CDR3: CASSKLSVLAKNIQYF. The CDR3 nucleotides are TGTGCCAGTAGTAAACTGAGCGTACTAGCCAAAAACATTCAGTACTTC. This chain links TRBV19 with TRBJ2-4; no clear D gene. Germline CDR1 is LNHDA and CDR2 is SQIVND (reference sequence). This CDR3 comprises 16 residues. The V end was cut by 4 bases, the J end by 0 bases, with 13 bases between.

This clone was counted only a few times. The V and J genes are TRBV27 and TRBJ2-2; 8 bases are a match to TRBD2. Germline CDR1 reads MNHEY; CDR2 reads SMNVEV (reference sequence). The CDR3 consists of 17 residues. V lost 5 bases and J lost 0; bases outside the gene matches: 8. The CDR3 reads CASSPPETSANTGELFF. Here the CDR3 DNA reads TGTGCCAGCAGTCCCCCCGAGACTAGCGCGAACACCGGGGAGCTGTTTTTT.

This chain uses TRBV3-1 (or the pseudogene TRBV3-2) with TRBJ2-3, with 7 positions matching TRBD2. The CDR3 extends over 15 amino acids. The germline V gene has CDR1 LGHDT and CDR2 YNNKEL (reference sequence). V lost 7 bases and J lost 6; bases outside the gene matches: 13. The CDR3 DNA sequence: TGTGCCAGCACGGGGGGACCAGGCGGAGGGGATACGCAGTATTTT. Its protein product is CASTGGPGGGDTQYF.

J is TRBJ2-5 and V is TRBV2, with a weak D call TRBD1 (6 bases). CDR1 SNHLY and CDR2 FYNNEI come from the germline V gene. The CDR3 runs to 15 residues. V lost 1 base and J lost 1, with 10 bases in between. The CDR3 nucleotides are TGTGCCAGCAGTGAAGTTAGGGGGTCCCAAGAGACCCAGTACTTC. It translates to CASSEVRGSQETQYF.

The DNA of the CDR3 is TGTGCCAGCAGCTTAACCGGTGCAACTAATGAAAAACTGTTTTTT. Amino acid sequence: CASSLTGATNEKLFF. This rearrangement joins TRBV7-3 to TRBJ1-4; D not certain. The germline V gene has CDR1 SGHTA and CDR2 FQGTGA. Trimming stripped 0 bases from V and 0 bases from J, with 5 bases between. The CDR3 contains 15 residues.

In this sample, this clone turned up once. CDR3: CASSPGGTTNEKLFF. In nucleotides, the CDR3 is TGTGCCAGCAGTCCGGGGGGAACAACTAATGAAAAACTGTTTTTT. This chain links TRBV28 with TRBJ1-4; possibly TRBD1 for D (5 bases). Germline CDR1 and CDR2: MDHEN and SYDVKM. V dropped 5 bases and J dropped 0 bases, with 10 bases sitting between them. This CDR3 is 15 amino acids long.

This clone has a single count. The CDR3 DNA sequence: TGCGCCAGCAGCCAAGATAGACTAGCGGCCGGGGAGCTGTTTTTT. Translating it yields CASSQDRLAAGELFF. The rearrangement joins TRBV4-3 to TRBJ2-2; 9 bases line up with TRBD2. The CDR3 has 15 residues. The ends lost 0 bases at V and 6 bases at J; junction bases unmatched: 2. CDR1 is LGHNA and CDR2 is YSLEER in the germline V gene.

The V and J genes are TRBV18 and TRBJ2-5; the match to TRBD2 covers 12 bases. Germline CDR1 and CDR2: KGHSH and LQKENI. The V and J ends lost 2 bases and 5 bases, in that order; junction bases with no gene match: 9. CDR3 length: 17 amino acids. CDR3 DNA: TGTGCCAGCTCACCAGGGCTAGCGGGAGGGCCTTCGGAGACCCAGTACTTC. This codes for CASSPGLAGGPSETQYF.

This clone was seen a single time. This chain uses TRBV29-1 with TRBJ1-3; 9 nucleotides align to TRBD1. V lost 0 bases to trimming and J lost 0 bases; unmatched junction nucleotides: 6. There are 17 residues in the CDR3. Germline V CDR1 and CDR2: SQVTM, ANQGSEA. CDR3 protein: CSVEDYWDRDSGNTIYF. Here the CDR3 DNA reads TGCAGCGTTGAAGATTATTGGGACAGGGACTCTGGAAACACCATATATTTT.

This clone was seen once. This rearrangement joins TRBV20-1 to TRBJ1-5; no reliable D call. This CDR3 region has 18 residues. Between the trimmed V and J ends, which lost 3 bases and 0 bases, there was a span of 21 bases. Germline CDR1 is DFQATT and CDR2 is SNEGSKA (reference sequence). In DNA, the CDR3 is TGCAGTGCTAGTTGGAGCGCGGTCGGATCCCATAGCAATCAGCCCCAGCATTTT. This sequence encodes CSASWSAVGSHSNQPQHF.

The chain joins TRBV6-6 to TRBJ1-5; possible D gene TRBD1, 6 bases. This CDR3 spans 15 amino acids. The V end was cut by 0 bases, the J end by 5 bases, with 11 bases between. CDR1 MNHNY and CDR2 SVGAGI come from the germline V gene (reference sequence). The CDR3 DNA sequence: TGTGCCAGCAGTTACTCGTCAGGGGCGGATCAGCCCCAGCATTTT. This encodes CASSYSSGADQPQHF.

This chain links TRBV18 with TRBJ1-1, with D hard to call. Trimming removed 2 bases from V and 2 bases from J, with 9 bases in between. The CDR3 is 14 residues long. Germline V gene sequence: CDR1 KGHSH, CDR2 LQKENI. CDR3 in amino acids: CASSPMAENTEAFF. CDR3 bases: TGTGCCAGCTCACCAATGGCAGAAAACACTGAAGCTTTCTTT.

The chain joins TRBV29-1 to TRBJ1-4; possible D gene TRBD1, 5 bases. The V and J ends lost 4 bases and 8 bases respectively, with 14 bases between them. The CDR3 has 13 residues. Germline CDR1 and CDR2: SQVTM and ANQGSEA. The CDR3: CSVAGNLHEKLFF. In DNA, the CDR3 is TGCAGCGTTGCAGGGAATCTGCACGAAAAACTGTTTTTT.

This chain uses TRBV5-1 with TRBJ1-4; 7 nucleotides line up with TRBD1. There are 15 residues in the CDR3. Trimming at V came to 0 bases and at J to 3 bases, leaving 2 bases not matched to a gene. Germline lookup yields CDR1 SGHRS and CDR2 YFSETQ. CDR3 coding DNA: TGCGCCAGCAGCTTGGGGGGACAGCCTAATGAAAAACTGTTTTTT. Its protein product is CASSLGGQPNEKLFF.

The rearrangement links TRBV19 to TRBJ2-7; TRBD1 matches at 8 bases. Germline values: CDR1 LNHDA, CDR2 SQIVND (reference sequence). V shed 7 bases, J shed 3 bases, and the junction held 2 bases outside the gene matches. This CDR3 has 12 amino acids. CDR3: CASMGQVYEQYF. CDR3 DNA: TGTGCCAGTATGGGACAGGTCTACGAGCAGTACTTC.

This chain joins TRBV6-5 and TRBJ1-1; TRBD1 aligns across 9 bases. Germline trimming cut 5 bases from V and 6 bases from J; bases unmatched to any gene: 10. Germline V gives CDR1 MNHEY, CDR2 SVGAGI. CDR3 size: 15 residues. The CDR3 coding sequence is TGTGCCAGCAGTCCCAGGTGGGACAGGGATTCTGAAGCTTTCTTT. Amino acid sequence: CASSPRWDRDSEAFF.

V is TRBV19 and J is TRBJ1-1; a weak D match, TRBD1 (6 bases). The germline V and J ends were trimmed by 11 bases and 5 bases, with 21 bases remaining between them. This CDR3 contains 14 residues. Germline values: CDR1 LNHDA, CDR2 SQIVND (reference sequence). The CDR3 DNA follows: TGTGCCTGCCAGGGGAGCCCTACACGAACTGAAGCTTTCTTT. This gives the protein CACQGSPTRTEAFF.